The sequence of this T cell receptor (beta chain) was determined in a study of T cells after yellow fever vaccination. The germline V gene encodes CDR1 SGHAT and CDR2 FQNNGV. The CDR3 is 18 residues long. V was clipped by 4 bases and J by 0 bases; unmatched bases: 9. This clonotype showed up many times. The 5'RACE template-switching step produced TCR cDNA and added a universal primer site and UMIs. One entry per CDR3 protein, called by TCRdb with MiXCR from the 5' RACE reads. The repertoire consists of 450,000 to 550,000 distinct CDR3 sequences, with around a fifth occurring once and the leading ten covering roughly a sixth.

The clonotype was recovered from a man aged 18 to 35 who received the YFV17D yellow fever vaccine. The gene calls are TRBV11-2 and TRBJ2-7; 13 positions match TRBD2. Sequencing used PBMCs, obtained less than 25 days after the first yellow fever vaccination. As DNA, the CDR3 is TGTGCCAGCAGCTCGCCGGGACTAGCGGGGACGAACTCCTACGAGCAGTACTTC. It is translated as CASSSPGLAGTNSYEQYF.